This section outlines one TCR beta chain sequence together with its context. What it recognizes is unknown. The data were taken from a study of CD8+ T cells in alopecia areata. The overall study: Oral tofacitinib (5 to 10 mg twice daily) was administered to treated patients. Tofacitinib treatment spanned 6 to 18 months, with 6 months off drug afterward.

Findings and caveats of the study: Affected lesional scalp, above all in alopecia totalis/universalis, was more clonal than normal scalp.

T lymphocytes (CD4+ and CD8+) were sorted from PBMCs. As the sequencing template, cDNA was produced by extracting RNA and reverse transcribing it. TCRdb's copy holds only in-frame clones and misses some; the assay was immunoSEQ multiplex PCR. The sample carries roughly 150,000 clones, about 60% recorded once. V lost 0 bases and J 8 bases, leaving 16 bases between the germline ends. The CDR3 consists of 15 residues. Per germline, CDR1 SGHAT and CDR2 FQNNGV. The rearrangement links TRBV11-2 to TRBJ2-5; D perhaps matches TRBD2 (5 bases). This receptor was obtained from a human donor with alopecia areata. The sequenced sample was CD4+ T cells sorted from blood, obtained at week 0. The DNA for the CDR3 is TGTGCCAGCAGCTTAGATCTAACGGCCCCGGGAACCCAGTACTTC. This translates into CASSLDLTAPGTQYF.